These T cell receptor beta chains were read from a single sample in a study of T cells after yellow fever vaccination. From the 5' RACE reads, TCRdb called clonotypes with MiXCR, one entry per CDR3 protein. The table lists 110,000 to 150,000 distinct CDR3 sequences, under 8% of them singletons. Sequencing used CD4+ T cells sorted from PBMCs, obtained 10 days after the yellow fever booster vaccination. The receptors were sampled from a man aged 25 to 45 who received the YFV17D yellow fever vaccine. CDR3s include the opening cysteine and the closing phenylalanine or tryptophan. A D gene is named only where the DNA matches it firmly. Not all rows give a size; the values are once, few, many and, for expanded clones, a class.

J	V	D	size	DNA	CDR3
TRBJ2-7	TRBV6-5	.	many	TGTGCCAGCAGTTACTCGATCTGGGGAGGTGGCTACGAGCAGTACTTC	CASSYSIWGGGYEQYF
TRBJ2-6	TRBV7-9	.	many	TGTGCCAGCAGCTCGTCTGGGGCCAACGTCCTGACTTTC	CASSSSGANVLTF
TRBJ1-2	TRBV12-3/TRBV12-4	.	many	TGTGCCAGCAGCTCCCTAGCTACCTATGGCTACACCTTC	CASSSLATYGYTF
TRBJ2-5	TRBV7-6	.	many	TGTGCCAGCAGCTTAGGGACACTCCAGGGGACCCAGTACTTC	CASSLGTLQGTQYF
TRBJ2-3	TRBV7-6	TRBD2	many	TGTGCCAGCAGCACCACCGGGAGGGCCGCAGATACGCAGTATTTT	CASSTTGRAADTQYF
TRBJ2-4	TRBV5-1	TRBD1	many	TGCGCCAGCAGCCGCGCAGGGGGAAACATTCAGTACTTC	CASSRAGGNIQYF
TRBJ2-6	TRBV28	TRBD2	many	TGTGCCAGCAGTTTCAATCCAGCGGGAGTGACTGGGGCCAACGTCCTGACTTTC	CASSFNPAGVTGANVLTF
TRBJ2-1	TRBV7-9	.	many	TGTGCCAGCAGCTTGTGGCAGGTTCGGTACAATGAGCAGTTCTTC	CASSLWQVRYNEQFF
TRBJ1-2	TRBV6-2/TRBV6-3	TRBD1	.	TGTGCCAGCAGTTACGGGACAGGAGGCGGCTACACCTTC	CASSYGTGGGYTF
TRBJ1-2	TRBV6-1	TRBD1	many	TGTGCCAGCAGTGAAGAGGCAGGGGGCTTATATGGCTACACCTTC	CASSEEAGGLYGYTF
TRBJ2-4	TRBV6-5	.	many	TGTGCCAGCAGTTACTCCCGTCGGAATGCCAAAAACATTCAGTACTTC	CASSYSRRNAKNIQYF
TRBJ2-5	TRBV7-2	TRBD2	many	TGTGCCAGCAGTCAGACTAGCGGGAGTGGGGAGACCCAGTACTTC	CASSQTSGSGETQYF
TRBJ2-7	TRBV10-1	.	many	TGCGCCAGCAGTGACGGGGGCTCTTCTGACGAGCAGTACTTC	CASSDGGSSDEQYF
TRBJ2-3	TRBV28	TRBD2	many	TGTGCCAGCAGTTTAGTGGGACTAGCGGGAAGGGTGGATACGCAGTATTTT	CASSLVGLAGRVDTQYF
TRBJ2-1	TRBV7-2	.	few	TGTGCCAGCAGCCAAACGGTACAGGTCGTAGTGGGTGAGCAGTTCTTC	CASSQTVQVVVGEQFF
TRBJ2-1	TRBV5-4	.	few	TGTGCCAGCAGCTTGGGGCAGGTGACCTACAATGAGCAGTTCTTC	CASSLGQVTYNEQFF
TRBJ2-7	TRBV3-1	TRBD2	many	TGTGCCAGCAGCCTACGGGGGGGGCGGATTTACGAGCAGTACTTC	CASSLRGGRIYEQYF
TRBJ2-7	TRBV7-8	TRBD2	many	TGTGCCAGCAGCCCCACTGTGCTAGCGGGAGCTCGGGAGCAGTACTTC	CASSPTVLAGAREQYF
TRBJ2-7	TRBV5-1	TRBD1	many	TGCGCCAGCAGCACCAGGTGGGGGACAGGGGCCTACGAGCAGTACTTC	CASSTRWGTGAYEQYF
TRBJ2-3	TRBV6-1	.	many	TGTGCCAGCAGAGACATCAGCACAGATACGCAGTATTTT	CASRDISTDTQYF
TRBJ2-2	TRBV19	TRBD1	.	TGTGCCAGTGAGTCCGGGACAGGGGCCGGGGAGCTGTTTTTT	CASESGTGAGELFF
TRBJ1-6	TRBV6-5	.	many	TGTGCCAGCAGTCACAGGAAGGGGGGTAGATCACCCCTCCACTTT	CASSHRKGGRSPLHF
TRBJ1-6	TRBV15	.	.	TGTGCCACCAGCAGAGATTACGGGGGGCGAATTTTGATCGGGGATTCACCCCTCCACTTT	CATSRDYGGRILIGDSPLHF
TRBJ2-7	TRBV5-1	TRBD1	.	TGCGCCAGCAGCTTGGCGATGGGACAGACCTACGAGCAGTACTTC	CASSLAMGQTYEQYF
TRBJ2-2	TRBV7-8	.	many	TGTGCCAGCAGCACGACTAGTTTCACCGGGGAGCTGTTTTTT	CASSTTSFTGELFF
TRBJ2-1	TRBV7-2	.	many	TGTGCCAGCAGCTTAGTAGGGACAAAGAGCTCCTACAATGAGCAGTTCTTC	CASSLVGTKSSYNEQFF
TRBJ2-1	TRBV20-1	TRBD2	many	TGCAGTGCTATCGGACTAGCGACGAATGAGCAGTTCTTC	CSAIGLATNEQFF
TRBJ2-3	TRBV4-3	.	many	TGCGCCAGCAGCCAAGACTACAGGGCCACAGATACGCAGTATTTT	CASSQDYRATDTQYF
TRBJ1-1	TRBV6-1	.	many	TGTGCCAGCAGTGAATTCGATAAGAACACTGAAGCTTTCTTT	CASSEFDKNTEAFF
TRBJ1-2	TRBV10-3	.	many	TGTGCCATCAGTGAGCGTCAGGTGGATAATTATGGCTACACCTTC	CAISERQVDNYGYTF